The 21 T cell receptor beta chains listed next were all sequenced from one sample in a study of shared clonotypes between healthy human individuals (TCRdb year 2020). Libraries were constructed by the immunoSEQ multiplex PCR assay. TCRdb took this table from immuneACCESS and kept in-frame rearrangements with V and J called. Such tables lack part of the clones; where checked against another copy, unresolved V genes explain under half of the gap, and the rest is unexplained. The sample records about 1.1 million clones, approximately 77% of which are singletons. Of the sample, approximately 0.95% falls within the top ten clones. Sequenced input: memory CD4+ T cells from PBMCs. The sample's cell subset or site label, decoded: CD45RA-negative fraction. The receptor set was obtained from a man younger than 30 in good health. Some clones in this sample may be carry-over from other donors' samples.

As regards this clone: A much larger clone lies a single base off, so this may be a read error. This chain uses TRBV29-1 with TRBJ1-1; no reliable D call. The CDR3 is 12 amino acids. Germline V gene lookup returns CDR1 SQVTM and CDR2 ANQGSEA. Deletions cut 3 bases from V and 9 bases from J, with 14 bases between. CDR3 loop: CSVDAGGAKAFF. The CDR3 DNA sequence: TGCAGCGTTGACGCGGGTGGCGCTAAAGCTTTCTTT.

The chain joins TRBV6-1 to TRBJ1-2, with D tentatively TRBD1 (5 bases). CDR1 is MNHNS, CDR2 SASEGT, per germline. The CDR3 runs 14 residues. V shed 10 bases and J shed 10 bases, with 25 bases lying between them. CDR3 DNA sequence: TGTGCCATCTCCGGGACCGATTATTTTGGCGACTACACCTTC. It yields the protein CAISGTDYFGDYTF.

This clone has just a few counts. This chain joins TRBV2 and TRBJ1-5, with D unresolved. This CDR3 is built from 15 residues. Germline CDR1 reads SNHLY; CDR2 reads FYNNEI. Trimming took off 0 bases at V and 2 bases at J, with 8 bases between the two ends. The CDR3 sequence: CASSEAVRGNQPQHF. DNA for the CDR3: TGTGCCAGCAGTGAAGCTGTAAGGGGCAATCAGCCCCAGCATTTT. Looking up the rest from reference TRBV2 and TRBJ1-5 gives the full variable domain: EPEVTQTPSHQVTQMGQEVILRCVPISNHLYFYWYRQILGQKVEFLVSFYNNEISEKSEIFDDQFSVERPDGSNFTLKIRSTKLEDSAMYFCASSEAVRGNQPQHFGDGTRLSIL.

CDR3 in DNA: TGCGCCAGCAGCTTGGGCCCAGGGGGCGCAGTAGGCTCCTACGAGCAGTACTTC. It is translated as CASSLGPGGAVGSYEQYF. The chain recombines TRBV5-1 with TRBJ2-7; 8 bases align to TRBD1. The V and J ends lost 0 bases and 0 bases, in that order; junction bases with no gene match: 11. Germline V CDR1 and CDR2: SGHRS, YFSETQ. The CDR3 consists of 18 residues.

The rearrangement links TRBV6-5 to TRBJ1-1, with D perhaps matching TRBD1 (6 bases). The V gene's germline CDR1 is MNHEY and CDR2 SVGAGI. This CDR3 has 11 amino acids. V was pared by 8 bases and J by 7 bases, with 11 bases between. The CDR3 nucleotides are TGTGCCAGCCTGAGGGGGGGTGAAGCTTTCTTT. Translating it yields CASLRGGEAFF.

This clone appeared a single time. The chain carries TRBV2 and TRBJ2-1; a weak D match, TRBD1 (5 bases). CDR3 length: 11 amino acids. V was pared by 7 bases and J by 10 bases, with 11 bases between. Per the germline V gene, CDR1 is SNHLY and CDR2 is FYNNEI. As DNA, the CDR3 is TGTGCCAGCATTCGGACACAAGAGCAGTTCTTC. It encodes CASIRTQEQFF.

The chain has TRBV27 and TRBJ2-2, with a tentative D call TRBD2 (6 bases). This CDR3 is built from 12 residues. V gave up 8 bases and J gave up 6 bases, with 10 bases separating them. Germline V lookup: CDR1 MNHEY, CDR2 SMNVEV (reference sequence). The CDR3 bases are TGTGCCAGCTTTAGCGGATCCGGGGAGCTGTTTTTT. The encoded protein is CASFSGSGELFF.

V usage is TRBV4-3 and J usage is TRBJ1-4; weak D call: TRBD1 (5 bases). Germline lookup yields CDR1 LGHNA and CDR2 YSLEER. The CDR3 runs to 15 residues. The germline V and J ends were trimmed by 1 base and 4 bases, with 10 bases remaining between them. The CDR3: CASSQGGTDNEKLFF. CDR3 coding DNA: TGCGCCAGCAGCCAAGGGGGGACGGATAATGAAAAACTGTTTTTT.

V is TRBV10-3 and J is TRBJ1-4; D ambiguous. Germline V gene sequence: CDR1 ENHRY, CDR2 SYGVKD. The V gene lost 10 bases and the J gene lost 8 bases, with 17 bases spanning the gap. This CDR3 is 13 amino acids long. The CDR3 coding sequence is TGTGCCACTAACCCGGGGAGTAGCGAAAAACTGTTTTTT. Residues: CATNPGSSEKLFF.

DNA for the CDR3: TGCACCAGCAGCCAAGATGGAACAGGGGATTCGAACGAGCAGTACTTC. It is translated as CTSSQDGTGDSNEQYF. The chain combines TRBV1 with TRBJ2-7; the table's D call of TRBD1 was not tested on the DNA. TRBV1 corresponds to a pseudogene. The CDR3 contains 16 residues.

V is TRBV28 and J is TRBJ1-4, with TRBD1 as a possible D gene (6 bases). This CDR3 spans 15 amino acids. In germline, CDR1 is MDHEN, CDR2 SYDVKM. With 5 bases removed from V and 0 bases from J, the gap between germline ends came to 10 bases. The CDR3 DNA sequence: TGTGCCAGCAGTCTCCGACAGGCAACTAATGAAAAACTGTTTTTT. Protein sequence: CASSLRQATNEKLFF. Based on the CDR3 plus reference TRBV28 and TRBJ1-4, the full variable domain is DVKVTQSSRYLVKRTGEKVFLECVQDMDHENMFWYRQDPGLGLRLIYFSYDVKMKEKGDIPEGYSVSREKKERFSLILESASTNQTSMYLCASSLRQATNEKLFFGSGTQLSVL.

This clone was observed a single time. The gene calls are TRBV10-2 and TRBJ2-1; 9 bases are shared with TRBD2. Unmatched junction bases numbered 22, after V lost 11 bases and J lost 8 bases. This CDR3 comprises 17 residues. The germline gives CDR1 WSHSY, CDR2 SAAADI. The CDR3 nucleotides read TGCGCCGGGTTAGGGCTAGCGGGAATGAGGGGGTGCCATGAGCAGTTCTTC. Translation: CAGLGLAGMRGCHEQFF.

As concerns this clone: The same CDR3 is also encoded by other DNA sequences in this sample. The chain couples TRBV28 to TRBJ2-3; D call uncertain. V was trimmed by 6 bases and J by 2 bases, leaving 6 bases between them. Germline V gene sequence: CDR1 MDHEN, CDR2 SYDVKM. CDR3 length: 12 amino acids. The CDR3 spells CASREYTDTQYF. The CDR3 bases are TGTGCCAGCAGGGAATACACAGATACGCAGTATTTT.

The chain employs TRBV5-1 and TRBJ2-5; 8 bases agree with TRBD1. With 2 bases clipped from V and 5 bases from J, the junction kept 5 bases outside the gene matches. CDR1 is SGHRS, CDR2 YFSETQ, per germline. The CDR3 covers 14 residues. CDR3 amino acids: CASSFDRGGETQYF. Here the CDR3 DNA reads TGCGCCAGCAGCTTTGACAGGGGCGGGGAGACCCAGTACTTC. Drawing the rest from reference TRBV5-1 and TRBJ2-5, the complete variable domain is KAGVTQTPRYLIKTRGQQVTLSCSPISGHRSVSWYQQTPGQGLQFLFEYFSETQRNKGNFPGRFSGRQFSNSRSEMNVSTLELGDSALYLCASSFDRGGETQYFGPGTRLLVL.

The V call is TRBV15, the J call TRBJ2-7; maybe TRBD1 (6 bases). V lost 0 bases and J 6 bases, leaving 9 bases between the germline ends. Germline values: CDR1 LNHNV, CDR2 YYDKDF (reference sequence). This CDR3 has 13 amino acids. For the CDR3, the DNA is TGTGCCACCAGCAGAGATACAGGGCGCGAGCAGTACTTC. Its translation: CATSRDTGREQYF.

This clone has only one observation. This chain uses TRBV7-2 with TRBJ1-2, with D maybe TRBD1 (5 bases). Germline-derived CDR1 and CDR2 are SGHTA and FQGNSA. V was cut by 5 bases and J by 8 bases, with 21 bases left in between. This CDR3 is 15 amino acids long. This CDR3 is CASSPRGIRFEGYTF. In DNA, the CDR3 is TGTGCCAGCAGCCCTCGGGGCATTCGGTTTGAGGGCTACACCTTC.

The chain couples TRBV30 to TRBJ2-1; the match to TRBD1 covers 8 bases. J gave up 6 bases and V 4 bases, and 8 bases lay outside the gene matches. This CDR3 is 14 amino acids long. CDR1 is GTSNPN and CDR2 is SVGIG in the germline V gene (reference sequence). CDR3 loop: CAWTTGVEGNEQFF. CDR3 DNA sequence: TGTGCCTGGACGACAGGGGTCGAGGGCAATGAGCAGTTCTTC.

The V gene is TRBV28, the J gene TRBJ1-1; D may be TRBD1 (5 bases). CDR1 MDHEN and CDR2 SYDVKM come from the germline V gene. The CDR3 runs 19 residues. Trimming stripped 4 bases from V and 2 bases from J, with 26 bases between. The CDR3, as DNA: TGTGCCAGCAGTTCTGGGCAGGGAAGGCTAGGGGTGGGTAACACTGAAGCTTTCTTT. It is translated as CASSSGQGRLGVGNTEAFF. Variable domain in full (rest from reference TRBV28 and TRBJ1-1): DVKVTQSSRYLVKRTGEKVFLECVQDMDHENMFWYRQDPGLGLRLIYFSYDVKMKEKGDIPEGYSVSREKKERFSLILESASTNQTSMYLCASSSGQGRLGVGNTEAFFGQGTRLTVV.

This clone was found once. The chain uses TRBV7-3 and TRBJ2-3; D is ambiguous. The CDR3 sequence is 12 residues long. The V end lost 2 bases, the J end lost 6 bases, and 6 bases lay between the germline ends. Germline CDR1 reads SGHTA; CDR2 reads FQGTGA. Here the CDR3 DNA reads TGTGCCAGCAGCTTACGCCGGGATACGCAGTATTTT. The encoded protein is CASSLRRDTQYF.

The table lists this clone with a few counts. The sample has other DNA sequences that encode this CDR3 too. The DNA of the CDR3 is TGCGCCAGCAGCCTGGGACTAGCTGGGGCAGATACGCAGTATTTT. Protein: CASSLGLAGADTQYF. The genes are TRBV5-1 and TRBJ2-3, with 9 bases that match TRBD2. This CDR3 contains 15 residues. J lost 4 bases, V lost 4 bases, and 7 bases had no gene match. Germline V gene data show CDR1 as SGHRS and CDR2 as YFSETQ. The full variable domain, in which reference TRBV5-1 and TRBJ2-3 provide the parts outside the CDR3, is KAGVTQTPRYLIKTRGQQVTLSCSPISGHRSVSWYQQTPGQGLQFLFEYFSETQRNKGNFPGRFSGRQFSNSRSEMNVSTLELGDSALYLCASSLGLAGADTQYFGPGTRLTVL.

The rearrangement uses TRBV5-1 and TRBJ2-7, with D possibly TRBD2 on 5 matching bases. The germline V gene has CDR1 SGHRS and CDR2 YFSETQ. V lost 0 bases to trimming and J lost 5 bases, with 18 bases between them. CDR3 length: 16 amino acids. CDR3 DNA sequence: TGCGCCAGCAGCTTGGGGGTGGCGGGCTTGTACAACGAGCAGTACTTC. This encodes CASSLGVAGLYNEQYF.